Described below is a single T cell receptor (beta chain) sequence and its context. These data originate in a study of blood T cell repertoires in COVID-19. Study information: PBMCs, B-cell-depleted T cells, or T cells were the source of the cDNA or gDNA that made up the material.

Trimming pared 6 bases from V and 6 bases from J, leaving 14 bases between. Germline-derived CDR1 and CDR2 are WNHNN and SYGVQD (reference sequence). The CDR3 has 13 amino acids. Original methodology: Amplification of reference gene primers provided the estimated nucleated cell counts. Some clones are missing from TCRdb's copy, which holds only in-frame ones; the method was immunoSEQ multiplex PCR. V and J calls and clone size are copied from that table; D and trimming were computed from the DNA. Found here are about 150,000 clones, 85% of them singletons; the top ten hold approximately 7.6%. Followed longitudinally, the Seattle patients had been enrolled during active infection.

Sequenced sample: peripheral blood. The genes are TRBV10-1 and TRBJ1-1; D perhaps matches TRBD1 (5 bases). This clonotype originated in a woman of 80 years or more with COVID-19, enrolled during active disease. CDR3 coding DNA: TGCGCCAGCAGAGCCAGGGTTTCGGCTGAAGCTTTCTTT. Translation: CASRARVSAEAFF.